The following is a T cell receptor (beta chain) sequence with its context. This record belongs to a study of T-cell memory formation after mild COVID-19. Barcoded TCR alpha and TCR beta cDNA libraries with UMIs came from 5'RACE using constant-segment primers. From the 5' RACE reads, TCRdb called clonotypes with MiXCR, one entry per CDR3 protein. The sample lists some 450,000 distinct CDR3 sequences, under 20% occurring once. The sequencing sample was made of PBMCs or a T cell subset sorted from them (not recorded which). The source of this sequence is a man in his late teens or twenties who had mild COVID-19 (a few samples of this study predate the infection). Cell type and time point are not known.

Here the CDR3 DNA reads TGTGCCAGCAGTGACAGGTTCGGGTATGGCTACACCTTC. Protein: CASSDRFGYGYTF. The chain uses TRBV12-3 or TRBV12-4 and TRBJ1-2; TRBD1 is a possible D gene (6 bases). V was clipped by 5 bases and J by 5 bases, with 12 bases between them. This CDR3 is built from 13 residues.